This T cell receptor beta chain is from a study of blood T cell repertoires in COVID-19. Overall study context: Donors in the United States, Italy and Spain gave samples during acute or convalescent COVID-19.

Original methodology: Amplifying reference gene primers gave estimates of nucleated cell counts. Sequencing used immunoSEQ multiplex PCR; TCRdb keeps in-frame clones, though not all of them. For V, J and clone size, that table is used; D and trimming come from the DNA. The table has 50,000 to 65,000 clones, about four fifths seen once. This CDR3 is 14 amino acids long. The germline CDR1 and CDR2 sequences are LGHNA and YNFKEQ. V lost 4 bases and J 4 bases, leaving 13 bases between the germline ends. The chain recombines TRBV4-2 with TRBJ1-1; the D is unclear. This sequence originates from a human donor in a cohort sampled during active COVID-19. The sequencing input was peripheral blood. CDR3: CASSPSYSSTEAFF. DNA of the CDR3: TGTGCCAGCAGCCCTTCATATAGTAGCACTGAAGCTTTCTTT.